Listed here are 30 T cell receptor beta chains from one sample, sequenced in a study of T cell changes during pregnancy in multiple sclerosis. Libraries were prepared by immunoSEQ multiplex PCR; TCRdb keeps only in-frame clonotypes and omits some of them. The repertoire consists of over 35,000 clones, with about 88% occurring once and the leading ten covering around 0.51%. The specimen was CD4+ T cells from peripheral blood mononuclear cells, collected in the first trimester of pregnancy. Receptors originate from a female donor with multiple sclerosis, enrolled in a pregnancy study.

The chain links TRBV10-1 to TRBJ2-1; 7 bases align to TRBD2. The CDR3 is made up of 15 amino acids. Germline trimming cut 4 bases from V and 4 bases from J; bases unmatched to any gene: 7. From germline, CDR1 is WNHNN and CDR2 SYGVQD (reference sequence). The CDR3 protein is CASSGQAGLYNEQFF. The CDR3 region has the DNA TGCGCCAGCAGTGGCCAAGCGGGATTATACAATGAGCAGTTCTTC.

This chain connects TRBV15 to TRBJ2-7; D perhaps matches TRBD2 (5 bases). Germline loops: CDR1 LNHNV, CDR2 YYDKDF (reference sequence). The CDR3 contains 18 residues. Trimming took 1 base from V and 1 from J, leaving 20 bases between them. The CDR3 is CATSRAPSEVKRSYEQYF. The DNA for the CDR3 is TGTGCCACCAGCAGAGCCCCCTCGGAGGTGAAACGTTCCTACGAGCAGTACTTC.

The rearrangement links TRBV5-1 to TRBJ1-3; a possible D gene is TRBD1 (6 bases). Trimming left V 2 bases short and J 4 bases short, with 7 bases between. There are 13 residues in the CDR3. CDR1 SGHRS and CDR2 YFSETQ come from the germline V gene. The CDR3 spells CASSFTGGNTIYF. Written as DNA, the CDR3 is TGCGCCAGCAGCTTCACAGGGGGAAACACCATATATTTT.

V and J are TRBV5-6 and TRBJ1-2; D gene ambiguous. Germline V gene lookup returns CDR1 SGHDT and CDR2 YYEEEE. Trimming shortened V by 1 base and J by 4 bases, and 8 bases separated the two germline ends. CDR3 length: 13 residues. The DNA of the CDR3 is TGTGCCAGCAGCTTGTCTAGAGCCTATGGCTACACCTTC. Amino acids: CASSLSRAYGYTF.

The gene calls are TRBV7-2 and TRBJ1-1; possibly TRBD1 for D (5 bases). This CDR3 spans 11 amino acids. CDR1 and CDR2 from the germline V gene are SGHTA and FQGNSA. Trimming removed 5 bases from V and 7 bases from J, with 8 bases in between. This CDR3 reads CASSRGIEAFF. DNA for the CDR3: TGTGCCAGCAGCCGGGGGATTGAAGCTTTCTTT. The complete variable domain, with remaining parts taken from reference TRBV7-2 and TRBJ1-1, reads GAGVSQSPSNKVTEKGKDVELRCDPISGHTALYWYRQSLGQGLEFLIYFQGNSAPDKSGLPSDRFSAERTGGSVSTLTIQRTQQEDSAVYLCASSRGIEAFFGQGTRLTVV.

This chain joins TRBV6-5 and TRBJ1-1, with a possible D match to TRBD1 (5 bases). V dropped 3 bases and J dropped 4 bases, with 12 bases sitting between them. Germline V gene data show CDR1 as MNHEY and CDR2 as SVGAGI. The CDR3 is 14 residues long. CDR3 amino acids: CASSYQGETTEAFF. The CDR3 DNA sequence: TGTGCCAGCAGTTATCAAGGGGAAACCACTGAAGCTTTCTTT.

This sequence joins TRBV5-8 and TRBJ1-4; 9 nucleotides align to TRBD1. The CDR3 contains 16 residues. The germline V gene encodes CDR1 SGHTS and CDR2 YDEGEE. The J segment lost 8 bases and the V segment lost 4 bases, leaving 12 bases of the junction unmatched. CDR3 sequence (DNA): TGTGCCAGCAGCCCCGGGACAGGGACCTCCACCGAAAAACTGTTTTTT. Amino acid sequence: CASSPGTGTSTEKLFF.

The CDR3 region is CASSQGALGNQPQHF. CDR3 DNA: TGTGCCAGCAGCCAAGGAGCATTGGGCAATCAGCCCCAGCATTTT. This rearrangement joins TRBV4-2 to TRBJ1-5; no clear D gene. Germline CDR1 and CDR2: LGHNA and YNFKEQ. V dropped 1 base and J dropped 2 bases, with 9 bases sitting between them. The CDR3 is 15 residues long.

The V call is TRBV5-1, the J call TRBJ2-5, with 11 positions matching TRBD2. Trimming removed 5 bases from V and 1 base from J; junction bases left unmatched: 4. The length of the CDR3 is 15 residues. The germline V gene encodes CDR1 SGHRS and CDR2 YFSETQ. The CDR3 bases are TGCGCCAGCAGACAGGGACTAGCGGTCCAAGAGACCCAGTACTTC. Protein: CASRQGLAVQETQYF.

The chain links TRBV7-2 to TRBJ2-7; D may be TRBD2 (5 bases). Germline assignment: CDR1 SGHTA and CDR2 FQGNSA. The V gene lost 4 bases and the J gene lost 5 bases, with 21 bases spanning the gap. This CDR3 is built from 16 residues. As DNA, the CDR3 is TGTGCCAGCAGCTCCCGGGGTGGGCCCCTCGGGCACGAGCAGTACTTC. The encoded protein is CASSSRGGPLGHEQYF. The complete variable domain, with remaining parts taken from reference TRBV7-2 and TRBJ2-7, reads GAGVSQSPSNKVTEKGKDVELRCDPISGHTALYWYRQSLGQGLEFLIYFQGNSAPDKSGLPSDRFSAERTGGSVSTLTIQRTQQEDSAVYLCASSSRGGPLGHEQYFGPGTRLTVT.

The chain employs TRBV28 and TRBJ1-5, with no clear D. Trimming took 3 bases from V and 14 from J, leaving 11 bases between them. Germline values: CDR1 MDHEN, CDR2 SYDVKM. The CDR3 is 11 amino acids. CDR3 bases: TGTGCCAGCAGTTTGGGCAGTAAAAAGCATTTT. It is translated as CASSLGSKKHF.

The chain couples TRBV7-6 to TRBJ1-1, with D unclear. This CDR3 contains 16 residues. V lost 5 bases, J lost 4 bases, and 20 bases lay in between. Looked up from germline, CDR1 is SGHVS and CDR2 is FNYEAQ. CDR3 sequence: CASSPPRRGSGTEAFF. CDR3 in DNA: TGTGCCAGCAGCCCGCCCCGCCGGGGTTCGGGCACTGAAGCTTTCTTT.

This CDR3 reads CASGTQSGGQGGNSPLHF. The CDR3 DNA sequence: TGTGCTAGTGGTACCCAGTCCGGAGGACAGGGGGGGAATTCACCCCTCCACTTT. The chain is built from TRBV12-5 and TRBJ1-6, with TRBD1 matching over 10 bases. The CDR3 consists of 18 residues. J gave up 7 bases and V 5 bases, and 14 bases lay outside the gene matches. Germline CDR1 is LGHNT and CDR2 is FRNRAP.

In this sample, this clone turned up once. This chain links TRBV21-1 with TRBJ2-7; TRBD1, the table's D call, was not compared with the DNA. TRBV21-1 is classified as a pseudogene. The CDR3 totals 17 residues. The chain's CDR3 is CASSKQFTGAEFYEQYF. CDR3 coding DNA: TGTGCCAGCAGCAAACAATTTACAGGGGCGGAGTTTTACGAGCAGTACTTC.

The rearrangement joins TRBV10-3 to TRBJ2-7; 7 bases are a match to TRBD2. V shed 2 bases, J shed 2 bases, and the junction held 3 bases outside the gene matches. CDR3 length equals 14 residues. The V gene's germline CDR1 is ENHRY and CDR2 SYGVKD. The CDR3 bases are TGTGCCATCAGTGAGCAGCGGGATGCCTACGAGCAGTACTTC. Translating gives CAISEQRDAYEQYF.

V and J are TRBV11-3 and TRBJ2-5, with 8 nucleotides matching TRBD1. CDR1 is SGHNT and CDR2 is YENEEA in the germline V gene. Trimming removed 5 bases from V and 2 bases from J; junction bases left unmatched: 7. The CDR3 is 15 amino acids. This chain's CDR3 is CASSRTGTTQETQYF. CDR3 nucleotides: TGTGCCAGCAGCCGGACAGGGACGACACAAGAGACCCAGTACTTC. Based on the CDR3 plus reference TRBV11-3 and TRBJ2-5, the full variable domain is EAGVVQSPRYKIIEKKQPVAFWCNPISGHNTLYWYLQNLGQGPELLIRYENEEAVDDSQLPKDRFSAERLKGVDSTLKIQPAELGDSAVYLCASSRTGTTQETQYFGPGTRLLVL.

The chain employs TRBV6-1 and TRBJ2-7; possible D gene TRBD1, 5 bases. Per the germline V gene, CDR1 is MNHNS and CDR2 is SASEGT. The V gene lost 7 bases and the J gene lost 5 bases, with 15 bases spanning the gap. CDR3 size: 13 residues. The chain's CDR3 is CASTARVGDEQYF. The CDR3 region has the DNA TGTGCCAGCACGGCCAGGGTAGGCGACGAGCAGTACTTC.

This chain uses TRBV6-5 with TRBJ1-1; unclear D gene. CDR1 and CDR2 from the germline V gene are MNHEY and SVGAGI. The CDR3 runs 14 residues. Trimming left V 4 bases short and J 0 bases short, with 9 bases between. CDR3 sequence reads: CASSSWEMNTEAFF. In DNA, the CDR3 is TGTGCCAGCAGTTCCTGGGAGATGAACACTGAAGCTTTCTTT.

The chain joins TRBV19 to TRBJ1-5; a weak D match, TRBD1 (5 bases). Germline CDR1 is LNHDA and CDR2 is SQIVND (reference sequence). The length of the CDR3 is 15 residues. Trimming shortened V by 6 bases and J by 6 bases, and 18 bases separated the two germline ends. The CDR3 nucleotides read TGTGCCAGTAGCCCCCTGGGACCGGGGGGTCAGCCCCAGCATTTT. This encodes CASSPLGPGGQPQHF.

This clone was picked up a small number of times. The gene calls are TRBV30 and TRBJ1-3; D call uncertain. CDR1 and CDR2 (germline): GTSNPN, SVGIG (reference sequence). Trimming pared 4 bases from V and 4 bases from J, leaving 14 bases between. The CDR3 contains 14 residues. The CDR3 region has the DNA TGTGCCTGGAACGGAGAGGCCAACGGAAACACCATATATTTT. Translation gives CAWNGEANGNTIYF.

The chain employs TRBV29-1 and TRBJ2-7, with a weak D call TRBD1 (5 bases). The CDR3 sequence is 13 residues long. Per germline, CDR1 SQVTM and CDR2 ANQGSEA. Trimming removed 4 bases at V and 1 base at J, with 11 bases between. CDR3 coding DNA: TGCAGCGTTGTCAAGGACACATCCTACGAGCAGTACTTC. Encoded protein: CSVVKDTSYEQYF.

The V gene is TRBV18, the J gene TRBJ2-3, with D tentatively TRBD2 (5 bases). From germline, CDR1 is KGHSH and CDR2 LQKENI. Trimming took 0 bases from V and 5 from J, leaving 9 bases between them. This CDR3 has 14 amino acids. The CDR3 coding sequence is TGTGCCAGCTCACCACCGTCCAGCGGAGATACGCAGTATTTT. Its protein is CASSPPSSGDTQYF.

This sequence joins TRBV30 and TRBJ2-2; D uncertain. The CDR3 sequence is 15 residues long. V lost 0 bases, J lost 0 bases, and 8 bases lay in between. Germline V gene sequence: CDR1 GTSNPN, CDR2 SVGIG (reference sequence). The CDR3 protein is CAWSVLTPNTGELFF. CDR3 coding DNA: TGTGCCTGGAGTGTACTAACCCCGAACACCGGGGAGCTGTTTTTT.

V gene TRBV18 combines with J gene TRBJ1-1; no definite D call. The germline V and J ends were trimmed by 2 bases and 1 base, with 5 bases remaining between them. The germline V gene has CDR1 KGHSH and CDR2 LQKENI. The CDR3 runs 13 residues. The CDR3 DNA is TGTGCCAGCTCACCAGGCAAGAACACTGAAGCTTTCTTT. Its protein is CASSPGKNTEAFF.

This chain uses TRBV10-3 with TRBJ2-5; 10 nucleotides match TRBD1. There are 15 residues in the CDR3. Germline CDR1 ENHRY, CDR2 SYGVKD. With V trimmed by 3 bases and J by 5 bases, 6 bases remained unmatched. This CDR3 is CAISDPTGGGETQYF. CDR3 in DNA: TGTGCCATCAGTGACCCGACAGGGGGCGGGGAGACCCAGTACTTC.

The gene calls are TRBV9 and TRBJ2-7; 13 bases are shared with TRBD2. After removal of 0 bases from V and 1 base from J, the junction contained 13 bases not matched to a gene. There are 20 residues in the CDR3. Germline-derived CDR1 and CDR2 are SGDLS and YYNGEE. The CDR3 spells CASSVGGMGGLAGQSYEQYF. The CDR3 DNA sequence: TGTGCCAGCAGCGTAGGAGGAATGGGGGGACTAGCGGGGCAATCCTACGAGCAGTACTTC.

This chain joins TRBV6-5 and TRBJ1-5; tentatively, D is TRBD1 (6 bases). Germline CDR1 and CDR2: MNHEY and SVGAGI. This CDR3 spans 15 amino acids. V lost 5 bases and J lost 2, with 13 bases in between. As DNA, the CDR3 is TGTGCCAGCAGTGCACAGGGCCGGGGCAATCAGCCCCAGCATTTT. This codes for CASSAQGRGNQPQHF.

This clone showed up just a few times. CDR3 DNA sequence: TGTGCCAGCAGCTTGGGGACTAGTGCCTACGAGCAGTACTTC. Amino acids: CASSLGTSAYEQYF. The V call is TRBV7-2, the J call TRBJ2-7; TRBD2 aligns across 8 bases. This CDR3 comprises 14 residues. CDR1 and CDR2 (germline): SGHTA, FQGNSA. J gave up 2 bases and V 3 bases, and 3 bases lay outside the gene matches.

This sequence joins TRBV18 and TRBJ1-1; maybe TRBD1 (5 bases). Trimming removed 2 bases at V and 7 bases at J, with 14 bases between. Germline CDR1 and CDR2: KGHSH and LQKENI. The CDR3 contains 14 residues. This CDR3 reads CASSPYNVDSEAFF. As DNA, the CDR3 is TGTGCCAGCTCACCATATAACGTCGACAGTGAAGCTTTCTTT.

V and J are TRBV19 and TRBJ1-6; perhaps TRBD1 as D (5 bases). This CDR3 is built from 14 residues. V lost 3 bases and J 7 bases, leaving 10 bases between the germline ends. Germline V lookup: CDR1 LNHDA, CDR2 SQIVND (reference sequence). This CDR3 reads CASSIRSGNSPLHF. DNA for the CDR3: TGTGCCAGTAGTATTCGGTCAGGGAATTCACCCCTCCACTTT. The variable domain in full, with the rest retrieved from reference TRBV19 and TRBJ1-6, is DGGITQSPKYLFRKEGQNVTLSCEQNLNHDAMYWYRQDPGQGLRLIYYSQIVNDFQKGDIAEGYSVSREKKESFPLTVTSAQKNPTAFYLCASSIRSGNSPLHFGNGTRLTVT.